The 23 T cell receptor beta chains reported below all come from one sample, sequenced in a study of blood T cell repertoires in COVID-19. Sequencing was performed with immunoSEQ multiplex PCR; in TCRdb, only in-frame clones are kept and a portion is missing. Found here are approximately 93,000 clones, roughly 85% of them singletons; the top ten hold 25% to 30%. The source material was peripheral blood. The receptors originated from a man between 45 and 60 years old with active or convalescent COVID-19.

V is TRBV9 and J is TRBJ1-6; TRBD1 might be the D (6 bases). The germline V gene encodes CDR1 SGDLS and CDR2 YYNGEE. The CDR3 contains 15 residues. With 4 bases removed from V and 9 bases from J, the gap between germline ends came to 17 bases. This CDR3 is CASSPGTRGGSPLHF. CDR3 coding DNA: TGTGCCAGCAGCCCCGGGACCCGAGGGGGTTCACCCCTCCACTTT.

V and J are TRBV18 and TRBJ2-1, with TRBD2 matching 8 bases. Per the germline V gene, CDR1 is KGHSH and CDR2 is LQKENI. The CDR3 loop spans 17 amino acids. The junction had 12 bases not matched to a gene; V was cut back by 3 bases and J by 5 bases. The CDR3 spells CASSPRQISGTNNEQFF. CDR3 bases: TGTGCCAGCTCACCGCGCCAAATTAGCGGGACGAACAATGAGCAGTTCTTC.

Regarding this clone: One junction end disagrees with the germline gene, perhaps due to a read error. The chain carries TRBV6-2 or TRBV6-3 and TRBJ2-3, with 7 nucleotides matching TRBD2. This CDR3 region has 14 residues. From germline, CDR1 is MNHEY and CDR2 SVGEGT. CDR3 sequence reads: CASSYAGVAETQYF. CDR3 sequence (DNA): TGTGCCAGCAGTTACGCGGGGGTCGCAGAAACGCAGTATTTT.

The rearrangement uses TRBV25-1 and TRBJ2-7, with 13 positions matching TRBD2. This CDR3 spans 15 amino acids. Trimming cost V 4 bases and J 4 bases; bases outside gene matches: 4. CDR1 MGHDK and CDR2 SYGVNS come from the germline V gene. CDR3 in amino acids: CASSVGTSGEYEQYF. The DNA of the CDR3 is TGTGCCAGCAGTGTAGGGACTAGCGGGGAGTACGAGCAGTACTTC.

The chain is built from TRBV20-1 and TRBJ1-2, with 10 bases identical to TRBD1. Germline loops: CDR1 DFQATT, CDR2 SNEGSKA (reference sequence). The CDR3 contains 12 residues. After removal of 3 bases from V and 10 bases from J, the junction contained 5 bases not matched to a gene. The CDR3 sequence is CSASGGQGSYTF. The CDR3 bases are TGCAGTGCTAGTGGGGGACAGGGGTCCTACACCTTC.

This clone was counted between two and nine times. This sequence joins TRBV5-5 and TRBJ1-1; D possibly corresponds to TRBD1 (5 bases). The ends were cut back, 4 bases at V and 3 bases at J, with 7 bases in the middle. The CDR3 length is 12 residues. Germline lookup yields CDR1 SGHKS and CDR2 YYEKEE (reference sequence). The CDR3 region is CASSPRDTEAFF. For the CDR3, the DNA is TGTGCCAGCAGCCCCAGGGACACTGAAGCTTTCTTT. The entire variable domain, with the rest obtained from reference TRBV5-5 and TRBJ1-1, is as follows: DAGVTQSPTHLIKTRGQQVTLRCSPISGHKSVSWYQQVLGQGPQFIFQYYEKEERGRGNFPDRFSARQFPNYSSELNVNALLLGDSALYLCASSPRDTEAFFGQGTRLTVV.

This clone was picked up one time. V gene TRBV27 combines with J gene TRBJ1-6; possible D gene TRBD1, 6 bases. V gave up 0 bases and J gave up 10 bases, with 13 bases separating them. Germline assignment: CDR1 MNHEY and CDR2 SMNVEV (reference sequence). This CDR3 is 15 amino acids long. CDR3 DNA: TGTGCCAGCAGTTTATCTTGGCAGGGGAGATCACCCCTCCACTTT. Amino acids: CASSLSWQGRSPLHF.

The rearrangement uses TRBV11-2 and TRBJ1-6, with 10 bases identical to TRBD1. Trimming cost V 4 bases and J 13 bases; bases outside gene matches: 10. The CDR3 runs to 15 residues. Looked up from germline, CDR1 is SGHAT and CDR2 is FQNNGV. The CDR3 here is CASSSIGTGVTPLHF. In DNA, the CDR3 is TGTGCCAGCAGCTCTATTGGGACAGGGGTTACGCCCCTCCACTTT.

This chain links TRBV30 with TRBJ1-2; 7 bases align to TRBD1. Germline loops: CDR1 GTSNPN, CDR2 SVGIG (reference sequence). The length of the CDR3 is 15 residues. J gave up 3 bases and V 1 base, and 8 bases lay outside the gene matches. This chain's CDR3 is CAWSAKGAGDYGYTF. The CDR3 coding sequence is TGTGCCTGGAGTGCGAAGGGGGCCGGGGACTATGGCTACACCTTC.

The chain combines TRBV6-5 with TRBJ2-7, with 11 bases lining up with TRBD2. This CDR3 is 14 amino acids long. After removal of 6 bases from V and 3 bases from J, the junction contained 4 bases not matched to a gene. CDR1 MNHEY and CDR2 SVGAGI come from the germline V gene. CDR3 DNA: TGTGCCAGCAGCCGGACTAGCGGGCACTACGAGCAGTACTTC. Protein: CASSRTSGHYEQYF.

This rearrangement joins TRBV30 to TRBJ1-5; a weak D match, TRBD1 (5 bases). V lost 2 bases and J lost 0, with 17 bases in between. Germline CDR1 is GTSNPN and CDR2 is SVGIG (reference sequence). CDR3 length: 17 residues. CDR3 DNA sequence: TGTGCCTGGAGTAGAACGCGGGGCCCGTATAGCAATCAGCCCCAGCATTTT. Residues: CAWSRTRGPYSNQPQHF.

V usage is TRBV6-1 and J usage is TRBJ2-4; TRBD1 matches at 7 bases. The CDR3 spans 15 residues. V dropped 3 bases and J dropped 3; count of bases not matched to a gene: 5. The germline gives CDR1 MNHNS, CDR2 SASEGT. CDR3 sequence reads: CASSEGQGDKNIQYF. The CDR3 DNA follows: TGTGCCAGCAGTGAGGGGCAGGGGGACAAAAACATTCAGTACTTC.

The V and J genes are TRBV15 and TRBJ2-1; D is perhaps TRBD1 (5 bases). V was clipped by 4 bases and J by 9 bases, with 19 bases between them. The CDR3 covers 15 residues. The germline V gene encodes CDR1 LNHNV and CDR2 YYDKDF (reference sequence). CDR3 bases: TGTGCCACCAGCATGCCGAAACGAAGGGGCACTGAGCAGTTCTTC. Protein sequence: CATSMPKRRGTEQFF.

CDR3 nucleotides: TGTGCCAGCAGTCCAAACCCCGGACAGGGTTCTGGAAACACCATATATTTT. Protein: CASSPNPGQGSGNTIYF. The chain recombines TRBV28 with TRBJ1-3; 8 bases are a match to TRBD1. The CDR3 length is 17 residues. Germline trimming cut 5 bases from V and 1 base from J; bases unmatched to any gene: 10. Germline lookup yields CDR1 MDHEN and CDR2 SYDVKM. The variable domain in full, completed from reference TRBV28 and TRBJ1-3, reads DVKVTQSSRYLVKRTGEKVFLECVQDMDHENMFWYRQDPGLGLRLIYFSYDVKMKEKGDIPEGYSVSREKKERFSLILESASTNQTSMYLCASSPNPGQGSGNTIYFGEGSWLTVV.

CDR3: CASSRITGAGSSEAFF. Written as DNA, the CDR3 is TGTGCCAGCAGCCGAATAACAGGGGCGGGTTCTTCTGAAGCTTTCTTT. The chain employs TRBV5-4 and TRBJ1-1, with 7 bases matching TRBD1. Trimming at V came to 4 bases and at J to 6 bases, leaving 15 bases not matched to a gene. Germline V CDR1 and CDR2: SGHNT, YYREEE (reference sequence). This CDR3 has 16 amino acids.

The gene calls are TRBV12-5 and TRBJ2-7; D not certain. Per germline, CDR1 LGHNT and CDR2 FRNRAP. Trimming took off 1 base at V and 2 bases at J, with 6 bases between the two ends. The CDR3 spans 13 residues. Written as DNA, the CDR3 is TGTGCTAGTGGTTTGGACCAGGCCTACGAGCAGTACTTC. Amino acid sequence: CASGLDQAYEQYF.

The chain recombines TRBV15 with TRBJ2-1; TRBD1 is a possible D gene (6 bases). With 3 bases removed from V and 0 bases from J, the gap between germline ends came to 9 bases. The germline V gene encodes CDR1 LNHNV and CDR2 YYDKDF (reference sequence). CDR3 length: 15 amino acids. CDR3 nucleotides: TGTGCCACCAGCAGTTGGACAGACTCCTACAATGAGCAGTTCTTC. This gives the protein CATSSWTDSYNEQFF.

This clone was detected only once. An end of the junction differs from the germline gene, which may be a read error. The V gene is TRBV24-1, the J gene TRBJ2-3; 8 nucleotides line up with TRBD2. This CDR3 is 16 amino acids long. Germline V CDR1 and CDR2: KGHDR, SFDVKD. CDR3 DNA sequence: TGTGCCACCAGTGTATTTGCGGGACTAGGAACAGTTACGCAGTATTTT. The encoded protein is CATSVFAGLGTVTQYF.

V and J are TRBV4-2 and TRBJ1-2; D uncertain. CDR3 length: 15 amino acids. Per germline, CDR1 LGHNA and CDR2 YNFKEQ. Trimming removed 1 base from V and 0 bases from J, with 9 bases in between. For the CDR3, the DNA is TGTGCCAGCAGCCAAGCTGCGGCTTCTAACTATGGCTACACCTTC. Amino acid sequence: CASSQAAASNYGYTF.

The chain recombines TRBV3-1 (or the pseudogene TRBV3-2) with TRBJ2-7; 9 bases are shared with TRBD2. With V trimmed by 2 bases and J by 8 bases, 7 bases remained unmatched. Germline CDR1 is LGHDT and CDR2 is YNNKEL (reference sequence). The CDR3 length is 14 residues. The CDR3 coding sequence is TGTGCCAGCAGCCAAACCGGGACTAGCTCTCAGCAGTACTTC. This translates into CASSQTGTSSQQYF.

The gene calls are TRBV5-1 and TRBJ2-1; D call uncertain. The CDR3 totals 16 residues. V was cut by 0 bases and J by 4 bases, with 14 bases left in between. Germline CDR1 is SGHRS and CDR2 is YFSETQ. This CDR3 is CASSLGPSQFYNEQFF. The CDR3 DNA reads TGCGCCAGCAGCTTGGGTCCGTCCCAGTTTTACAATGAGCAGTTCTTC.

This clone is a singleton in its sample. The chain is built from TRBV19 and TRBJ2-4; D is undetermined. Trimming left V 9 bases short and J 4 bases short, with 16 bases between. The CDR3 sequence is 14 residues long. CDR1 LNHDA and CDR2 SQIVND come from the germline V gene (reference sequence). The CDR3 DNA sequence: TGTGCCAGACCGACCCAGCTAGGTAAAAACATTCAGTACTTC. Its translation is CARPTQLGKNIQYF.

This sequence joins TRBV28 and TRBJ2-3; D may be TRBD1 (6 bases). This CDR3 region has 14 residues. The V end was cut by 7 bases, the J end by 4 bases, with 15 bases between. The germline V gene has CDR1 MDHEN and CDR2 SYDVKM. CDR3 sequence: CASNKQGTPDTQYF. As DNA, the CDR3 is TGTGCCAGCAATAAGCAGGGGACCCCAGATACGCAGTATTTT.